Presented here are 29 T cell receptor beta chains from one specimen sequenced in a study of Ad26.COV2.S vaccination and SARS-CoV-2 variants (dated by TCRdb to the early 2020s). Library prep was done by the immunoSEQ multiplex PCR assay. TCRdb carries this immuneACCESS record with in-frame sequences only. Its versions omit some clonotypes, under half of them owing to an unresolved V gene in the studies checked, with the rest unexplained. This sample holds about 350,000 clones; approximately 90% were observed only once. The ten largest clones take up approximately 5% of the sample. The treatment or condition label corresponds to: over 15 received Ad26.COV2.S at low or high dose, single or two shots; several received placebo; per-sample allocation not given. Repertoires of vaccine and placebo recipients were sequenced from samples collected on day 63 after the first injection. The sample consisted of peripheral blood, taken in a trial of Ad26.COV2.S vaccine versus placebo. The receptors here all came from a person between 18 and 65 years old who received the Ad26.COV2.S COVID-19 vaccine or a placebo.

A single count supports this clone. The V and J genes are TRBV9 and TRBJ1-5; no clear D. The germline V gene encodes CDR1 SGDLS and CDR2 YYNGEE. The V gene lost 0 bases and the J gene lost 0 bases, with 7 bases spanning the gap. The CDR3 totals 15 residues. The CDR3 sequence: CASSVDGDSNQPQHF. In DNA, the CDR3 is TGTGCCAGCAGCGTAGATGGAGATAGCAATCAGCCCCAGCATTTT.

The rearrangement joins TRBV28 to TRBJ1-2; D not resolved. The CDR3 is made up of 15 amino acids. Deletions cut 3 bases from V and 0 bases from J, with 11 bases between. CDR1 and CDR2 (germline): MDHEN, SYDVKM. As DNA, the CDR3 is TGTGCCAGCAGTTTGCTAAGTGACTCTAACTATGGCTACACCTTC. The encoded protein is CASSLLSDSNYGYTF.

Written as DNA, the CDR3 is TGCGCCAGCAGCCAAGCTCCCGGGAGTACCTACGAGCAGTACTTC. It translates to CASSQAPGSTYEQYF. The rearrangement joins TRBV4-1 to TRBJ2-7; perhaps TRBD2 as D (6 bases). Germline CDR1 reads MGHRA; CDR2 reads YSYEKL. The V end lost 1 base, the J end lost 2 bases, and 12 bases lay between the germline ends. CDR3 size: 15 residues.

The chain joins TRBV24-1 to TRBJ2-2; D perhaps matches TRBD1 (7 bases). The CDR3 is 14 residues long. Germline V lookup: CDR1 KGHDR, CDR2 SFDVKD. V lost 9 bases and J lost 4, with 14 bases in between. CDR3 protein: CATGGGAGTGELFF. DNA of the CDR3: TGTGCCACCGGAGGGGGCGCGGGCACCGGGGAGCTGTTTTTT.

This chain uses TRBV11-2 with TRBJ2-7; D unresolved. The CDR3 totals 15 residues. Trimming stripped 2 bases from V and 1 base from J, with 12 bases between. Germline V gene sequence: CDR1 SGHAT, CDR2 FQNNGV. The CDR3 bases are TGTGCCAGCAGCTTAAATCGGGCCAGGTCCTACGAGCAGTACTTC. It specifies CASSLNRARSYEQYF.

This clone was seen only a few times. V and J are TRBV7-2 and TRBJ1-2; 7 nucleotides agree with TRBD1. V dropped 5 bases and J dropped 8; count of bases not matched to a gene: 8. The CDR3 loop spans 13 amino acids. Germline V gene data show CDR1 as SGHTA and CDR2 as FQGNSA. The CDR3 is CASSARQGSGYTF. The CDR3 region has the DNA TGTGCCAGCAGCGCCCGACAGGGCTCAGGCTACACCTTC.

This clone was picked up a small number of times. The chain has TRBV6-2 or TRBV6-3 and TRBJ2-5, with 7 nucleotides matching TRBD1. V shed 4 bases, J shed 7 bases, and the junction held 18 bases outside the gene matches. CDR1 and CDR2 from the germline V gene are MNHEY and SVGEGT. The CDR3 is 17 amino acids. The CDR3 DNA is TGTGCCAGCAGTTTCCCCAAGGGGGCCCCCCGGATAGGGACCCAGTACTTC. The encoded protein is CASSFPKGAPRIGTQYF.

The rearrangement joins TRBV4-1 to TRBJ1-1, with 11 bases matching TRBD1. Unmatched junction bases numbered 3, after V lost 5 bases and J lost 1 base. The germline V gene encodes CDR1 MGHRA and CDR2 YSYEKL. This CDR3 contains 15 residues. The CDR3 loop is CASSEGQGANTEAFF. Here the CDR3 DNA reads TGCGCCAGCAGCGAAGGACAGGGGGCGAACACTGAAGCTTTCTTT.

The chain employs TRBV6-2 or TRBV6-3 and TRBJ2-5, with no clear D. The V gene's germline CDR1 is MNHEY and CDR2 SVGEGT. The CDR3 is 12 amino acids. Trimming left V 6 bases short and J 5 bases short, with 10 bases between. CDR3 amino acids: CASSVHEETQYF. For the CDR3, the DNA is TGTGCCAGCAGCGTTCACGAGGAGACCCAGTACTTC.

The chain uses TRBV28 and TRBJ2-7; D call uncertain. Germline V gene lookup returns CDR1 MDHEN and CDR2 SYDVKM. Trimming took 5 bases from V and 4 from J, leaving 9 bases between them. The CDR3 spans 12 residues. In DNA form, the CDR3 reads TGTGCCAGCAGTACGACTTGGTACGAGCAGTACTTC. Protein sequence: CASSTTWYEQYF.

The rearrangement uses TRBV5-1 and TRBJ2-1; D unclear. Germline CDR1 and CDR2: SGHRS and YFSETQ. This CDR3 is 15 amino acids long. Trimming shortened V by 0 bases and J by 8 bases, and 15 bases separated the two germline ends. Here the CDR3 reads CASSLVHQPWDEQFF. The CDR3 DNA is TGCGCCAGCAGCTTGGTCCACCAGCCCTGGGATGAGCAGTTCTTC.

This clone came up once. This rearrangement joins TRBV7-2 to TRBJ2-3; no reliable D call. The CDR3 consists of 13 residues. Trimming took 1 base from V and 6 from J, leaving 8 bases between them. CDR1 and CDR2 (germline): SGHTA, FQGNSA. The DNA for the CDR3 is TGTGCCAGCAGCTTAGTCAGGATTGATACGCAGTATTTT. Translation gives CASSLVRIDTQYF.

This chain uses TRBV19 with TRBJ2-1, with 7 bases fitting TRBD2. Per germline, CDR1 LNHDA and CDR2 SQIVND (reference sequence). The ends lost 4 bases at V and 7 bases at J; junction bases unmatched: 13. This CDR3 comprises 16 residues. The CDR3 sequence is CASSTIGGSLSNEQFF. The CDR3 nucleotides are TGTGCCAGTAGTACTATCGGCGGGAGTCTCAGTAATGAGCAGTTCTTC.

The chain carries TRBV5-6 and TRBJ1-6; D might be TRBD1 (5 bases). This CDR3 contains 15 residues. The germline V gene encodes CDR1 SGHDT and CDR2 YYEEEE. V was trimmed by 0 bases and J by 14 bases, leaving 18 bases between them. The CDR3 DNA sequence: TGTGCCAGCAGCTTGGGGGACCGACGGAGCCCCACCCTCCACTTT. Its protein is CASSLGDRRSPTLHF.

The chain couples TRBV19 to TRBJ1-2; 9 bases fit TRBD1. V lost 3 bases and J lost 2; bases outside the gene matches: 7. Germline CDR1 is LNHDA and CDR2 is SQIVND (reference sequence). The CDR3 length is 16 residues. The CDR3 region has the DNA TGTGCCAGTAGTATGGGACAGGGTGGTGAGAACTATGGCTACACCTTC. It yields the protein CASSMGQGGENYGYTF.

The chain has TRBV27 and TRBJ2-1; no clear D. The germline CDR1 and CDR2 sequences are MNHEY and SMNVEV (reference sequence). Trimming shortened V by 3 bases and J by 7 bases, and 13 bases separated the two germline ends. The CDR3 has 14 residues. Here the CDR3 reads CASSFFQEGNEQFF. The CDR3, as DNA: TGTGCCAGCAGTTTTTTCCAAGAAGGGAATGAGCAGTTCTTC.

The rearrangement uses TRBV27 and TRBJ2-2, with 11 nucleotides matching TRBD2. This CDR3 has 16 residues. Looked up from germline, CDR1 is MNHEY and CDR2 is SMNVEV (reference sequence). V was pared by 5 bases and J by 2 bases, with 4 bases of the junction left unmatched. The CDR3 coding sequence is TGTGCCAGCAGTCCGACTAGCGGGGCAAACACCGGGGAGCTGTTTTTT. Amino acid sequence: CASSPTSGANTGELFF.

This clone appeared a few times. This rearrangement joins TRBV6-5 to TRBJ2-3; no firm D call. With 4 bases removed from V and 1 base from J, the gap between germline ends came to 6 bases. This CDR3 has 13 residues. Germline V gene lookup returns CDR1 MNHEY and CDR2 SVGAGI. The CDR3 protein is CASSLERTDTQYF. CDR3 coding DNA: TGTGCCAGCAGTTTGGAGCGCACAGATACGCAGTATTTT.

The chain recombines TRBV10-3 with TRBJ2-2, with TRBD1 matching over 8 bases. Germline V CDR1 and CDR2: ENHRY, SYGVKD. Germline trimming cut 2 bases from V and 2 bases from J; bases unmatched to any gene: 1. The CDR3 spans 15 residues. CDR3 amino acids: CAISEGQGNTGELFF. In DNA form, the CDR3 reads TGTGCCATCAGTGAGGGACAGGGAAACACCGGGGAGCTGTTTTTT.

In this sample, this clone turned up once. The DNA of the CDR3 is TGTGCCAGCAGCTTAGGGGGGGCGGACGAGCAGTACTTC. Encoded protein: CASSLGGADEQYF. The chain combines TRBV11-3 with TRBJ2-7; D could derive from TRBD1 or TRBD2 (6 bases each). The V gene lost 1 base and the J gene lost 5 bases, with 9 bases spanning the gap. Germline CDR1 is SGHNT and CDR2 is YENEEA. The CDR3 has 13 residues. Looking up the rest from reference TRBV11-3 and TRBJ2-7 gives the full variable domain: EAGVVQSPRYKIIEKKQPVAFWCNPISGHNTLYWYLQNLGQGPELLIRYENEEAVDDSQLPKDRFSAERLKGVDSTLKIQPAELGDSAVYLCASSLGGADEQYFGPGTRLTVT.

The genes are TRBV7-8 and TRBJ1-2; D not resolved. Germline CDR1 is SGHVS and CDR2 is FQNEAQ. The CDR3 has 16 residues. Trimming left V 1 base short and J 2 bases short, with 14 bases between. In DNA form, the CDR3 reads TGTGCCAGCAGCTTAGTGGTGACGGCGGAGAACTATGGCTACACCTTC. It is translated as CASSLVVTAENYGYTF.

The chain joins TRBV27 to TRBJ2-2; the D is unclear. The CDR3 runs 13 residues. V dropped 7 bases and J dropped 0 bases, with 6 bases sitting between them. Per germline, CDR1 MNHEY and CDR2 SMNVEV (reference sequence). The CDR3: CASKPANTGELFF. The CDR3 DNA sequence: TGTGCCAGCAAGCCGGCGAACACCGGGGAGCTGTTTTTT.

This clone has just one count. The V call is TRBV7-9, the J call TRBJ2-1; 8 bases agree with TRBD1. Germline values: CDR1 SEHNR, CDR2 FQNEAQ (reference sequence). The CDR3 is 16 residues long. The V and J ends lost 5 bases and 4 bases, in that order; junction bases with no gene match: 10. The CDR3 DNA reads as TGTGCCAGCAGCCGATTGGACAGGGCAGGATACAATGAGCAGTTCTTC. Its translation: CASSRLDRAGYNEQFF.

The CDR3 nucleotides read TGTGCCAGTGGGAGTGCATCCCTGTTAGGGACCCAGTACTTC. Amino acid sequence: CASGSASLLGTQYF. The V call is TRBV3-1 (or the pseudogene TRBV3-2), the J call TRBJ2-5, with a possible D match to TRBD2 (5 bases). This CDR3 is 14 amino acids long. Germline values: CDR1 LGHDT, CDR2 YNNKEL (reference sequence). V was clipped by 9 bases and J by 7 bases, with 21 bases between them.

The rearrangement joins TRBV20-1 to TRBJ2-7; D gene uncertain. The germline V gene has CDR1 DFQATT and CDR2 SNEGSKA (reference sequence). This CDR3 has 11 amino acids. Trimming shortened V by 3 bases and J by 6 bases, and 9 bases separated the two germline ends. CDR3 in amino acids: CSARLGSEQYF. The CDR3 region has the DNA TGCAGTGCTAGGTTAGGGTCCGAGCAGTACTTC.

The J gene is TRBJ1-4, the V gene TRBV6-1; TRBD1 aligns across 8 bases. Trimming took 2 bases from V and 6 from J; bases not matched to a gene: 2. The CDR3 is made up of 14 amino acids. The V gene's germline CDR1 is MNHNS and CDR2 SASEGT. The CDR3, as DNA: TGTGCCAGCAGTGAACAGGGGGCTCATGAAAAACTGTTTTTT. Translated, it gives CASSEQGAHEKLFF.

The rearrangement links TRBV5-6 to TRBJ2-7; D perhaps matches TRBD2 (5 bases). The CDR3 sequence is 12 residues long. CDR1 and CDR2 from the germline V gene are SGHDT and YYEEEE. V dropped 1 base and J dropped 7 bases, with 9 bases sitting between them. In nucleotides, the CDR3 is TGTGCCAGCAGCTTGAAATCGGGGGAGCAGTACTTC. Amino acid sequence: CASSLKSGEQYF.

This clone was seen only once. V is TRBV6-5 and J is TRBJ2-3, with D possibly matching TRBD1 (6 bases). Germline assignment: CDR1 MNHEY and CDR2 SVGAGI. V was pared by 6 bases and J by 2 bases, with 12 bases between. CDR3 length equals 14 residues. The CDR3 sequence is CASRDSLPTDTQYF. CDR3 coding DNA: TGTGCCAGCAGGGACAGTCTGCCCACAGATACGCAGTATTTT.

This clone has just one count. The chain joins TRBV2 to TRBJ2-2; D is uncertain. V lost 9 bases to trimming and J lost 5 bases, with 10 bases between them. This CDR3 is 12 amino acids long. CDR1 SNHLY and CDR2 FYNNEI come from the germline V gene. The CDR3 loop reads CARQLSTGELFF. The CDR3 DNA sequence: TGTGCCAGACAGCTTTCAACCGGGGAGCTGTTTTTT.